Described below is a single T cell receptor beta chain sequence and its context. This entry comes from a study of beta chain features in type 1 diabetes. This CDR3 spans 13 amino acids. V was pared by 9 bases and J by 7 bases, with 6 bases of the junction left unmatched. Germline CDR1 is MNHEY and CDR2 is SVGAGI. The authors obtained over 95% purity in all sorted populations. Sequenced material consisted of expressed TCRB transcripts (all of the isolated RNA was reverse transcribed). The protocol was immunoSEQ multiplex PCR, while the TCRdb copy is restricted to in-frame clones and leaves out a portion. Among a few hundred thousand clones, 13% to 15% were seen once, and the ten largest hold about 6.7%.

This chain joins TRBV6-5 and TRBJ1-6, with 7 nucleotides matching TRBD1. Sequencing input: central memory CD4+ T cells from blood. This sequence originates from a young man in good health. The CDR3 nucleotides read TGTGCCAGTGGGGACAGAACCAATTCACCCCTCCACTTT. This sequence encodes CASGDRTNSPLHF.